The source of this TCR beta chain is a study of blood T cell repertoires in COVID-19. Looking at the study overall: Sites across the United States, Italy and Spain contributed samples from acute and convalescent COVID-19. T cells, B-cell-depleted T cells, or PBMCs provided the cDNA or gDNA that served as material.

The CDR3 extends over 14 amino acids. CDR1 is SGDLS and CDR2 is YYNGEE in the germline V gene. V was trimmed by 3 bases and J by 2 bases, leaving 10 bases between them. The repertoire was sequenced with immunoSEQ multiplex PCR; TCRdb's copy has only in-frame clones and lacks some. Seen here are around 150,000 clones, 81% observed once, and the top ten hold around 10%. Sequencing used peripheral blood. The source of this sequence is a man between 60 and 75 years old with active or convalescent COVID-19. V and J are TRBV9 and TRBJ2-3, with D possibly being TRBD2 (5 bases). For the CDR3, the DNA is TGTGCCAGCAGCGAGGGAGCACCCACAGATACGCAGTATTTT. It yields the protein CASSEGAPTDTQYF.